The 14 T cell receptor beta chains given below trace back to one sample, sequenced in a study of shared clonotypes between healthy human individuals. Clones were read by immunoSEQ multiplex PCR, and TCRdb kept only the in-frame ones, dropping some. The sample gives a few million clones, 85% to 95% of which show up once; over 0.12% is in the top ten. The specimen was naive CD4+ T cells sorted from blood. The subset here: CD45RA+ positively selected. Receptors were obtained from a man younger than 35 in good health.

The genes are TRBV6-1 and TRBJ2-7; 8 bases agree with TRBD1. Per the germline V gene, CDR1 is MNHNS and CDR2 is SASEGT. The CDR3 spans 14 residues. J gave up 0 bases and V 5 bases, and 3 bases lay outside the gene matches. The CDR3 DNA is TGTGCCAGCAGTCGGACAGGGTACTCCTACGAGCAGTACTTC. As protein: CASSRTGYSYEQYF.

CDR3: CASSQDPSGRYYEQYF. The CDR3, as DNA: TGCGCCAGCAGCCAAGATCCTAGCGGGCGTTACTACGAGCAGTACTTC. V is TRBV4-1 and J is TRBJ2-7; 8 positions agree with TRBD2. CDR3 length equals 16 residues. The trim removed 0 bases at V and 3 bases at J, leaving 7 bases unmatched. From germline, CDR1 is MGHRA and CDR2 YSYEKL.

The CDR3 here is CASSAAGTVNTEAFF. In DNA form, the CDR3 reads TGTGCCAGCAGCGCCGCCGGGACAGTTAACACTGAAGCTTTCTTT. The genes are TRBV7-2 and TRBJ1-1; 7 bases are shared with TRBD1. This CDR3 has 15 amino acids. V dropped 5 bases and J dropped 2; count of bases not matched to a gene: 8. Germline CDR1 SGHTA, CDR2 FQGNSA.

The chain uses TRBV28 and TRBJ2-7; the D gene could be TRBD1 or TRBD2 (5 bases each). The CDR3 is 15 residues long. Germline V lookup: CDR1 MDHEN, CDR2 SYDVKM. Trimming took off 5 bases at V and 2 bases at J, with 16 bases between the two ends. The CDR3 here is CASSPPGRMTYEQYF. The CDR3 DNA reads TGTGCCAGCAGTCCCCCGGGACGTATGACCTACGAGCAGTACTTC. The whole variable domain, filled in from reference TRBV28 and TRBJ2-7, reads DVKVTQSSRYLVKRTGEKVFLECVQDMDHENMFWYRQDPGLGLRLIYFSYDVKMKEKGDIPEGYSVSREKKERFSLILESASTNQTSMYLCASSPPGRMTYEQYFGPGTRLTVT.

The V and J genes are TRBV7-2 and TRBJ1-4; D might be TRBD1 (6 bases). The CDR3 has 15 amino acids. V was trimmed by 5 bases and J by 5 bases, leaving 15 bases between them. CDR1 is SGHTA and CDR2 is FQGNSA in the germline V gene. The CDR3 DNA follows: TGTGCCAGCAGCCGGGTGGCGGGGGGCAATGAAAAACTGTTTTTT. Amino acid sequence: CASSRVAGGNEKLFF.

In regard to this clone: This sample also contains other DNA sequences that code for the same CDR3. The gene calls are TRBV18 and TRBJ1-1; possibly TRBD1 for D (6 bases). V lost 4 bases and J lost 3, with 9 bases in between. This CDR3 comprises 13 residues. Germline V lookup: CDR1 KGHSH, CDR2 LQKENI. CDR3 region: CASSLNRDTEAFF. The CDR3 DNA reads as TGTGCCAGCTCACTTAACAGGGACACTGAAGCTTTCTTT.

The chain recombines TRBV5-1 with TRBJ2-5, with D perhaps matching TRBD2 (5 bases). CDR1 SGHRS and CDR2 YFSETQ come from the germline V gene. The CDR3 consists of 15 residues. Trimming removed 6 bases from V and 4 bases from J, with 19 bases in between. The CDR3 protein is CASTLPTGIGETQYF. The CDR3 DNA reads TGCGCCAGCACCCTTCCCACGGGGATCGGAGAGACCCAGTACTTC.

In this sample, this clone turned up a few times. V is TRBV30 and J is TRBJ1-5; perhaps TRBD1 as D (6 bases). Trimming removed 4 bases from V and 3 bases from J, with 13 bases in between. This CDR3 contains 14 residues. Germline lookup yields CDR1 GTSNPN and CDR2 SVGIG (reference sequence). CDR3: CAWTPGQFNQPQHF. Written as DNA, the CDR3 is TGTGCCTGGACCCCCGGACAGTTCAATCAGCCCCAGCATTTT.

The chain recombines TRBV5-1 with TRBJ1-1; tentatively, D is TRBD1 (5 bases). CDR1 is SGHRS and CDR2 is YFSETQ in the germline V gene. The CDR3 is 14 amino acids. V was shortened by 3 bases and J by 4 bases, with 13 bases between the two germline ends. The CDR3 here is CASSSGRRGTEAFF. DNA of the CDR3: TGCGCCAGCAGCTCGGGGCGCCGAGGCACTGAAGCTTTCTTT.

This clone was counted a few times. The chain joins TRBV19 to TRBJ1-6; D remains ambiguous. Germline CDR1 is LNHDA and CDR2 is SQIVND (reference sequence). Trimming left V 3 bases short and J 5 bases short, with 14 bases between. This CDR3 is 16 amino acids long. CDR3 amino acids: CASSIEGGRDNSPLHF. The CDR3 nucleotides are TGTGCCAGTAGTATCGAGGGAGGGCGAGATAATTCACCCCTCCACTTT.

The chain links TRBV7-8 to TRBJ2-7; tentatively, D is TRBD2 (5 bases). The germline V gene has CDR1 SGHVS and CDR2 FQNEAQ. The CDR3 contains 14 residues. V was trimmed by 1 base and J by 0 bases, leaving 7 bases between them. CDR3 DNA sequence: TGTGCCAGCAGCTTAGGAGGGTTCTCCTACGAGCAGTACTTC. This translates into CASSLGGFSYEQYF. Drawing the rest from reference TRBV7-8 and TRBJ2-7, the complete variable domain is GAGVSQSPRYKVAKRGQDVALRCDPISGHVSLFWYQQALGQGPEFLTYFQNEAQLDKSGLPSDRFFAERPEGSVSTLKIQRTQQEDSAVYLCASSLGGFSYEQYFGPGTRLTVT.

This rearrangement joins TRBV9 to TRBJ2-7; D may match TRBD1 or TRBD2 (8 bases each). V lost 0 bases to trimming and J lost 4 bases, with 17 bases between them. Germline V gene data show CDR1 as SGDLS and CDR2 as YYNGEE. This CDR3 has 16 residues. The CDR3 reads CASSVGGSGDRYEQYF. CDR3 sequence (DNA): TGTGCCAGCAGCGTAGGGGGTAGCGGGGACAGGTACGAGCAGTACTTC.

V is TRBV29-1 and J is TRBJ2-2; 7 bases are shared with TRBD1. The V gene end was trimmed by 7 bases and the J gene end by 8 bases; junction bases not matched to a gene: 7. The germline gives CDR1 SQVTM, CDR2 ANQGSEA. The CDR3 extends over 12 amino acids. CDR3 DNA: TGCAGCGGGAGACAGGGCCCAGGGGAGCTGTTTTTT. As protein: CSGRQGPGELFF.

The chain joins TRBV7-2 to TRBJ2-1; 9 bases align to TRBD2. V shed 3 bases and J 6 bases; nucleotides not matched to a gene: 9. Germline CDR1 is SGHTA and CDR2 is FQGNSA. The length of the CDR3 is 16 residues. The CDR3 bases are TGTGCCAGCAGCTTGGGCGGGGGGGCCTCTCGCAATGAGCAGTTCTTC. Translating gives CASSLGGGASRNEQFF.